This T cell receptor beta chain emerged from a study of T cells in Graves' hyperthyroidism and ophthalmopathy. Study-wide context: The blood sample was taken at first diagnosis, before treatment began.

Broader study findings: Within blood appeared most thyroid clonotypes that had expanded above 0.001.

What was amplified from RNA transcripts were TCR beta CDR3 regions. First-round RT-PCR with HTBI primers amplified the TCR CDR3 region. MiXCR, applied by TCRdb to the multiplex PCR reads, yields one record per CDR3 protein. Of over 450,000 distinct CDR3 sequences listed, roughly an eighth were seen once; the top ten hold 17%. Ten or more counts support this clonotype. Its antigen is not known. Germline-derived CDR1 and CDR2 are SQVTM and ANQGSEA. The CDR3 is 12 amino acids. The V and J ends lost 7 bases and 0 bases respectively, with 4 bases between them. Cells are PBMCs isolated from around 9.4 ml of fresh blood.

The chain links TRBV29-1 to TRBJ2-6; D remains ambiguous. This receptor was identified in a woman aged 18 to 35 with Graves' hyperthyroidism. The sequenced sample was blood. The CDR3 DNA is TGCAGCGCCGACTCTGGGGCCAACGTCCTGACTTTC. This encodes CSADSGANVLTF.